This T cell receptor (beta chain) is from a study of cytomegalovirus exposure and HLA in healthy donors. Amplification used 60 Vbeta primers and 13 Jbeta primers. The assay was immunoSEQ multiplex PCR, and TCRdb's table has in-frame clones only and misses some. The sample lists some 110,000 clones; 60% to 75% were seen once. Between the trimmed V and J ends, which lost 1 base and 11 bases, there was a span of 17 bases. CDR3 size: 14 residues. Germline assignment: CDR1 MGHRA and CDR2 YSYEKL. The sequencing sample was made of PBMCs. The chain has TRBV4-1 and TRBJ2-5; tentative D call: TRBD2 (5 bases). This receptor was taken from a woman in her forties or fifties in good health and CMV-seropositive. CDR3 residues: CASSQVVGFWEQYF. The CDR3 nucleotides are TGCGCCAGCAGCCAAGTCGTAGGGTTTTGGGAGCAGTACTTC.